These 18 T cell receptor beta chains originate from one sample sequenced in a study of T cells in Graves' hyperthyroidism and ophthalmopathy. Researchers took RNA transcripts and amplified the TCR beta CDR3 regions from them. Using the HTBI primer set, a first-round RT-PCR was run on the TCR CDR3. TCRdb re-called the multiplex PCR reads with MiXCR, one entry per CDR3 protein. This sample carries approximately 600,000 distinct CDR3 sequences, around 21% of them seen once, and the ten largest clones take around a third. The sample was blood. Receptors were obtained from a man younger than 45 with Graves' ophthalmopathy.

This clonotype was picked up many times. This chain connects TRBV27 to TRBJ2-5, with D maybe TRBD2 (5 bases). Trimming took off 3 bases at V and 3 bases at J, with 8 bases between the two ends. CDR3 length: 13 amino acids. The germline V gene encodes CDR1 MNHEY and CDR2 SMNVEV (reference sequence). CDR3 nucleotide sequence: TGTGCCAGCAGTTTGTGGGGAGAAGAGACCCAGTACTTC. Translating gives CASSLWGEETQYF.

This clonotype occurred a few times. The chain has TRBV7-2 and TRBJ2-1; D is uncertain. CDR3 length equals 13 residues. Per the germline V gene, CDR1 is SGHTA and CDR2 is FQGNSA. Trimming shortened V by 5 bases and J by 9 bases, and 14 bases separated the two germline ends. The chain's CDR3 is CASSPLSDGEQFF. In DNA, the CDR3 is TGTGCCAGCAGCCCCCTTTCAGACGGTGAGCAGTTCTTC.

Ten or more counts support this clonotype. This rearrangement joins TRBV29-1 to TRBJ2-1; D is unresolved. The length of the CDR3 is 11 residues. V was shortened by 3 bases and J by 4 bases, with 4 bases between the two germline ends. CDR1 SQVTM and CDR2 ANQGSEA come from the germline V gene. The CDR3 sequence: CSVEVYNEQFF. For the CDR3, the DNA is TGCAGCGTTGAGGTGTACAATGAGCAGTTCTTC.

There are many counts of this clonotype. The genes are TRBV7-2 and TRBJ2-7; 7 bases line up with TRBD1. This CDR3 has 15 residues. V was pared by 5 bases and J by 3 bases, with 10 bases of the junction left unmatched. Germline assignment: CDR1 SGHTA and CDR2 FQGNSA. The CDR3 DNA follows: TGTGCCAGCAGCGGTTTTGGGGACAGTAACTACGAGCAGTACTTC. Translated, it gives CASSGFGDSNYEQYF.

About this clonotype itself: The missing conserved phenylalanine or tryptophan at the end of this CDR3 makes a read error likely. The chain employs TRBV20-1 and TRBJ1-5, with D possibly TRBD1 on 5 matching bases. V shed 2 bases and J shed 4 bases, with 18 bases lying between them. Germline assignment: CDR1 DFQATT and CDR2 SNEGSKA (reference sequence). CDR3 length equals 16 residues. The DNA of the CDR3 is TGCAGTGCTAGAATGGGGGGGAGGTCCTTTAATCAGCCCCAGCATATT. Its translation is CSARMGGRSFNQPQHI.

The sample holds a few counts of this clonotype. DNA of the CDR3: TGTGCCAGCAGCTTGAGGGGGCTGGCCCAAGAGACCCAGTACTTC. Protein sequence: CASSLRGLAQETQYF. The chain links TRBV7-3 to TRBJ2-5; 7 bases map to TRBD1. V gave up 3 bases and J gave up 1 base; unmatched junction bases: 5. Germline CDR1 and CDR2: SGHTA and FQGTGA. CDR3 length: 15 residues.

This clonotype showed up just a few times. The chain employs TRBV7-9 and TRBJ2-3; no reliable D call. Germline CDR1 is SEHNR and CDR2 is FQNEAQ (reference sequence). The CDR3 totals 18 residues. The V gene lost 5 bases and the J gene lost 7 bases, with 28 bases spanning the gap. The CDR3, as DNA: TGTGCCAGCAGCACGCGGACCCTCGGGTATAGCTATGTGAATACGCAGTATTTT. This translates into CASSTRTLGYSYVNTQYF.

This clonotype appeared many times. The J gene is TRBJ2-3, the V gene TRBV5-1; perhaps TRBD1 as D (6 bases). Germline loops: CDR1 SGHRS, CDR2 YFSETQ. This CDR3 comprises 15 residues. V lost 4 bases to trimming and J lost 2 bases, with 14 bases between them. Here the CDR3 reads CASSKDPGVTDTQYF. The DNA for the CDR3 is TGCGCCAGCAGCAAGGACCCAGGGGTCACAGATACGCAGTATTTT.

This clonotype appeared many times. The genes are TRBV28 and TRBJ2-7, with D maybe TRBD1 (6 bases). V lost 3 bases and J 1 base, leaving 13 bases between the germline ends. The CDR3 has 15 amino acids. From germline, CDR1 is MDHEN and CDR2 SYDVKM. CDR3 protein: CASSFGTSLSYEQYF. The CDR3 nucleotides are TGTGCCAGCAGTTTCGGGACATCCCTTTCCTACGAGCAGTACTTC.

This clonotype came up many times. The chain links TRBV28 to TRBJ2-7; TRBD1 matches at 12 bases. The CDR3 contains 16 residues. The junction had 7 bases not matched to a gene; V was cut back by 2 bases and J by 5 bases. Germline lookup yields CDR1 MDHEN and CDR2 SYDVKM. The CDR3: CASSLKWGTGGDEQYF. The CDR3 bases are TGTGCCAGCAGTTTAAAATGGGGGACAGGGGGCGACGAGCAGTACTTC.

This clonotype came up many times. V and J are TRBV30 and TRBJ1-1; 9 nucleotides agree with TRBD1. The CDR3 contains 14 residues. J was trimmed by 1 base and V by 3 bases; bases with no gene match: 3. Germline V gene lookup returns CDR1 GTSNPN and CDR2 SVGIG (reference sequence). In nucleotides, the CDR3 is TGTGCCTGGAGCCGGGACAGGGCGAACACTGAAGCTTTCTTT. As protein: CAWSRDRANTEAFF.

The chain links TRBV28 to TRBJ1-3; no reliable D call. The V gene lost 2 bases and the J gene lost 3 bases, with 8 bases spanning the gap. In germline, CDR1 is MDHEN, CDR2 SYDVKM. This CDR3 is 14 amino acids long. The CDR3 nucleotides read TGTGCCAGCAGTTTAACGGGGTATGGAAACACCATATATTTT. Its protein is CASSLTGYGNTIYF.

This clonotype was observed at least ten times. The CDR3 DNA reads as TGTGCCAGCAGCTTGACTAGCGGGAGCATTCAGTACTTC. Amino acids: CASSLTSGSIQYF. The rearrangement links TRBV11-2 to TRBJ2-4, with 12 positions matching TRBD2. The ends lost 3 bases at V and 9 bases at J; junction bases unmatched: 0. The CDR3 runs to 13 residues. Germline CDR1 SGHAT, CDR2 FQNNGV. Supplemented by reference TRBV11-2 and TRBJ2-4, the full variable domain reads EAGVAQSPRYKIIEKRQSVAFWCNPISGHATLYWYQQILGQGPKLLIQFQNNGVVDDSQLPKDRFSAERLKGVDSTLKIQPAKLEDSAVYLCASSLTSGSIQYFGAGTRLSVL.

At least ten counts were recorded for this clonotype. V gene TRBV5-1 combines with J gene TRBJ2-3; 11 bases line up with TRBD2. Germline V gives CDR1 SGHRS, CDR2 YFSETQ. This CDR3 has 14 amino acids. After removal of 6 bases from V and 5 bases from J, the junction contained 5 bases not matched to a gene. The CDR3 DNA follows: TGCGCCAGCATCGGACTAGCGGGCGAAGATACGCAGTATTTT. This translates into CASIGLAGEDTQYF.

There are many counts of this clonotype. This chain links TRBV11-2 with TRBJ2-7, with 9 bases fitting TRBD1. In germline, CDR1 is SGHAT, CDR2 FQNNGV. J lost 3 bases, V lost 4 bases, and 7 bases had no gene match. CDR3 length: 15 amino acids. CDR3 region: CASSSYRGRSYEQYF. CDR3 DNA sequence: TGTGCCAGCAGCTCTTACAGGGGGCGAAGCTACGAGCAGTACTTC.

The chain recombines TRBV28 with TRBJ2-1; maybe TRBD2 (6 bases). The CDR3 consists of 15 residues. From germline, CDR1 is MDHEN and CDR2 SYDVKM. V was cut by 8 bases and J by 0 bases, with 14 bases left in between. CDR3: CASAPLGSSYNEQFF. The CDR3 region has the DNA TGTGCCAGCGCTCCTCTCGGGAGCTCCTACAATGAGCAGTTCTTC.

The chain has TRBV9 and TRBJ2-3, with 7 bases lining up with TRBD2. This CDR3 spans 16 amino acids. The V gene's germline CDR1 is SGDLS and CDR2 YYNGEE. V lost 0 bases, J lost 3 bases, and 7 bases stayed unmatched. CDR3 sequence reads: CASSVGGGGMTDTQYF. The CDR3 DNA reads TGTGCCAGCAGCGTAGGGGGGGGAGGTATGACAGATACGCAGTATTTT.

This clonotype was observed a handful of times. The chain couples TRBV27 to TRBJ2-7; tentative D call: TRBD1 (6 bases). This CDR3 region has 14 residues. Deletions cut 5 bases from V and 5 bases from J, with 16 bases between. CDR1 and CDR2 (germline): MNHEY, SMNVEV (reference sequence). The CDR3 DNA sequence: TGTGCCAGCAGTCCCGTGGGGGCCAACGACGAGCAGTACTTC. Protein sequence: CASSPVGANDEQYF.